Listed below are T cell receptor beta chains from one sample, sequenced in a study of cytomegalovirus exposure and HLA in healthy donors. Sequencing used immunoSEQ multiplex PCR; TCRdb keeps in-frame clones, though not all of them. The sample lists some 180,000 clones; 70% to 80% were seen once. Sample: PBMCs. These TCRs come from a man aged 25-40 years in good health and CMV-seronegative. Both conserved end residues are part of each CDR3. The D gene is left open where the match is weak. Not every row has a clone size; where given, it reads once, few, many or a size class.

V: TRBV27; size: once; J: TRBJ1-2; D: TRBD1; DNA: TGTGCCAGCAGACCCAGGACAGGTTCAAACTATGGCTACACCTTC; CDR3: CASRPRTGSNYGYTF
V: TRBV5-4; size: .; J: TRBJ1-2; D: .; DNA: TGTGCCAGCAGCCCGCCCAGCAGGGTGAACTATGGCTACACCTTC; CDR3: CASSPPSRVNYGYTF
V: TRBV14; size: .; J: TRBJ1-1; D: .; DNA: TGTGCCAGCAGCCAAGCTGCTGAAGCTTTCTTT; CDR3: CASSQAAEAFF
V: TRBV15; size: .; J: TRBJ2-1; D: .; DNA: TGTGCCACCAGCAGAGTATCCGGGAGTAAGGATGAGCAGTTCTTC; CDR3: CATSRVSGSKDEQFF
V: TRBV29-1; size: .; J: TRBJ2-7; D: TRBD2; DNA: TGCAGCGTTGAACCTGAGGGGGGACTAGTAGGCGAGCAGTACTTC; CDR3: CSVEPEGGLVGEQYF
V: TRBV11-2; size: .; J: TRBJ2-5; D: TRBD2; DNA: TGTGCCAGCAGCTACGGACTAGCGGGTGCGGGGGGGGAGACCCAGTACTTC; CDR3: CASSYGLAGAGGETQYF
V: TRBV9; size: .; J: TRBJ2-3; D: .; DNA: TGTGCCAGCAGCGTAGCTCTAGGCACAGATACGCAGTATTTT; CDR3: CASSVALGTDTQYF
V: TRBV27; size: .; J: TRBJ2-7; D: TRBD1; DNA: TGTGCCAGTACTTACAGGGGGCGAGGATTCGAGCAGTACTTC; CDR3: CASTYRGRGFEQYF
V: TRBV4-1; size: once; J: TRBJ1-2; D: TRBD1; DNA: TGCGCCAGCGTCGGGACAGGGGGCTCTCACCCCTTTGGCTACACCTTC; CDR3: CASVGTGGSHPFGYTF
V: TRBV28; size: .; J: TRBJ2-4; D: TRBD2; DNA: TGTGCCAGCAGTTTGGTACTAGCGACCGACAAGCTAGCCAAAAACATTCAGTACTTC; CDR3: CASSLVLATDKLAKNIQYF
V: TRBV7-2; size: .; J: TRBJ1-2; D: TRBD1; DNA: TGTGCCAGCACCTTAACACCGGGACAGGACAACTATGGCTACACCTTC; CDR3: CASTLTPGQDNYGYTF
V: TRBV9; size: .; J: TRBJ2-1; D: TRBD2; DNA: TGTGCCAGCAGCGCCCGACTTGTAAGCGGGAGGGCTGCCGAGTTGTTCCACAATGAGCAGTTCTTC; CDR3: CASSARLVSGRAAELFHNEQFF
V: TRBV6-1; size: .; J: TRBJ1-1; D: .; DNA: TGTGCCAGCAAAGGGGTCGGACAGAATGAAGCTTTCTTT; CDR3: CASKGVGQNEAFF
V: TRBV4-1; size: .; J: TRBJ2-7; D: TRBD2; DNA: TGCGCCAGCAGCCAGCTAGCGGGAGGGTACGAGCAGTACTTC; CDR3: CASSQLAGGYEQYF
V: TRBV27; size: .; J: TRBJ2-3; D: .; DNA: TGTGCCAGCAGTCTTGCGGAAGATACGCAGTATTTT; CDR3: CASSLAEDTQYF
V: TRBV9; size: .; J: TRBJ2-1; D: .; DNA: TGTGCCAGCAGCGGTCTTACCTACAATGAGCAGTTCTTC; CDR3: CASSGLTYNEQFF
V: TRBV5-6; size: few; J: TRBJ1-1; D: .; DNA: TGTGCCAGCAGCTTGGGCCGGATCGTAGCCTGGAACACTGAAGCTTTCTTT; CDR3: CASSLGRIVAWNTEAFF
V: TRBV6-6; size: few; J: TRBJ1-1; D: TRBD1; DNA: TGTGCCAGCAGCAAGGACAGGGGAAGGCCTGAAGCTTTCTTT; CDR3: CASSKDRGRPEAFF
V: TRBV9; size: .; J: TRBJ2-7; D: TRBD1; DNA: TGTGCCAGCAGCATGAGAGACAGGGGTGCTTACGAGCAGTACTTC; CDR3: CASSMRDRGAYEQYF
V: TRBV25-1; size: .; J: TRBJ1-1; D: TRBD1; DNA: TGTGCCAGCAGTGCCGCCCCAGGGGGCGGTATCACTGAAGCTTTCTTT; CDR3: CASSAAPGGGITEAFF